This paragraph covers one T cell receptor beta chain sequence. The CDR3 spans 14 residues. Looked up from germline, CDR1 is SQVTM and CDR2 is ANQGSEA. Germline trimming cut 5 bases from V and 4 bases from J; bases unmatched to any gene: 7. These data are taken from a study of blood T cell repertoires in COVID-19. Study-level background: Material from acute and convalescent COVID-19 was sourced from the United States, Italy and Spain. PBMCs, B-cell-depleted T cells, or T cells were the source of the cDNA or gDNA that made up the material.

Enrolled through a virtual design, the participants were between 18 and 89 years of age and came from 24 US areas. Original methodology: Reference gene primer amplification in the assay estimated nucleated cell counts. Profiling relied on immunoSEQ multiplex PCR, and the TCRdb table lists in-frame clones only, not all of them. The V and J calls and clone size are taken from that table; D and trimming were inferred from the DNA. The table lists hundreds of thousands of clones, 80% to 90% of them singletons. Input material: PBMCs or T cells enriched from blood (not recorded which). This clonotype was sampled from a woman under 30 who had recovered from COVID-19. This chain uses TRBV29-1 with TRBJ2-7; 11 nucleotides match TRBD1. The CDR3 here is CSVPGTGGSYEQYF. CDR3 sequence (DNA): TGCAGCGTTCCCGGGACAGGGGGATCTTACGAGCAGTACTTC.